This T cell receptor beta chain appears in the sequencing data of a study of blood T cell repertoires in COVID-19 (dated by TCRdb to the early 2020s). As for the study more broadly: Samples from collaborators originated in the United States, Italy and Spain and spanned both the acute and convalescent phases of COVID-19. The material from the prospective study consisted of cDNA or gDNA derived from T cells, B-cell-depleted T cells, or PBMCs. Subjects who had been exposed to COVID-19, were actively infected with it, or had recovered from it provided the deeply sampled blood TCRbeta repertoires that made up the dataset. The repertoires were made available in a free public database intended to serve as a resource for research on the immune response to SARS-CoV-2. The samples were drawn from two sources: the first 160 participants of the ongoing ImmuneRACE study, and fewer than 1,500 subjects contributed by 6 global collaborators. A de-identified subject ID, COVID-19 status, age in years and sex were almost always included in the sample metadata. HLA class I and class II types, where available, came from metadata supplied by the sample provider rather than from assay-based typing.

The immunoSEQ Assay, a bias-controlled multiplex PCR, was used to amplify TCRbeta CDR3 regions from genomic DNA. As for how the authors treated the data: Within the assay, amplification of reference gene primers was used to estimate how many nucleated cells each sample contained. To quantify the absolute abundance of each unique TCRbeta CDR3 rearrangement, sequence reads were collapsed and filtered. For each sample, productive Simpson clonality was calculated by taking the square root of Simpson's diversity index across productive rearrangements. TCRdb took over this immuneACCESS table, retaining in-frame rearrangements with V and J assigned. Such tables are incomplete; in checked studies, under half of the missing clones stem from an unresolved V gene, and the remainder is unexplained. The V and J calls and clone size are taken from that table; D and trimming were inferred from the DNA. The sample records around 440,000 clones, approximately 89% of which are singletons. The ten largest account for over 10% of the sample.

Comment on this clone: The target of this receptor is not known. No base-level quality is on record; no much larger clone is a single base apart.

From cysteine to phenylalanine, the CDR3 is 14 amino acids long. The sequence is cut down to CDR3 DNA, 42 bases in frame from base 1. V is reduced by 3 bases and J by 4 bases, leaving a spacing of 15 bases between them. CDR1 and CDR2 were assigned from the germline V gene (reference sequence) as DFQATT and SNEGSKA. One collaborating source in Seattle enrolled patients while the patients were actively infected and followed the patients over time throughout the course of disease. Whole blood was collected in K2EDTA tubes by collaborating institutions according to the institutions' own protocols. For TCRbeta analysis, collaborators shipped samples as frozen whole blood, isolated PBMCs, or DNA extracted from either of those sample types. The paper as a whole reports these results and caveats: Clinical and demographic metadata were provided uncurated, with the amount varying by source and participant.

Rearrangement joined TRBV20-1 to TRBJ1-2, and perhaps TRBD1 as D gene, on 5 matching bases. This receptor was obtained from a woman aged 45-60 years with COVID-19, enrolled during active disease. The sequencing input was peripheral blood. The CDR3 here reads CSASPPGSGYGYTF. The DNA sequence reads TGCAGTGCTAGTCCCCCAGGGTCCGGCTATGGCTACACCTTC.